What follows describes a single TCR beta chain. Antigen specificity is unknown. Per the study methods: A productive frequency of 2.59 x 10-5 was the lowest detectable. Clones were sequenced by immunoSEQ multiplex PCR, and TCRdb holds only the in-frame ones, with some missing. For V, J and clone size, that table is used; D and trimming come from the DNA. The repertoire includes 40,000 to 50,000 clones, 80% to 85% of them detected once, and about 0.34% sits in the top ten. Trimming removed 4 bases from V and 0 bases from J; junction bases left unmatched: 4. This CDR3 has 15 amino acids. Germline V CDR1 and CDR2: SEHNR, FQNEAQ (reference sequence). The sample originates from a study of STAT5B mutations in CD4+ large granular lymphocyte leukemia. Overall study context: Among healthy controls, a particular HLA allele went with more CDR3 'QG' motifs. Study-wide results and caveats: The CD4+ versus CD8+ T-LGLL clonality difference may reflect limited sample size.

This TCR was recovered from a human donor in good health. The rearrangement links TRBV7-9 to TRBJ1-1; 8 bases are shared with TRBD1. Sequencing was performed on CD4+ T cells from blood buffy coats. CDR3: CASSSRTGLNTEAFF. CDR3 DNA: TGTGCCAGCAGCTCCCGGACAGGGTTGAACACTGAAGCTTTCTTT.